This T cell receptor (beta chain) is from a study of identical twins. TCRdb re-called the 5' RACE reads through MiXCR, storing one row per CDR3 protein. The profile covers 300,000 to 400,000 distinct CDR3 sequences, with 10% to 15% appearing a single time and around 7.2% taken by the ten largest. This clonotype was observed a few times. The same specimen was also included in a second study, on yellow fever vaccine responses in identical twins.

The sequence was collected from a woman between 18 and 29 years old in good health. What was sequenced was CD8+ T cells sorted from blood.

CDR3 sequence reads: CASSPRDTDYEQYF. As DNA, the CDR3 is TGTGCCAGCAGTCCGCGGGACACAGACTACGAGCAGTACTTC. J is TRBJ2-7 and V is TRBV12-3 or TRBV12-4; D may correspond to TRBD1 or TRBD2 (6 bases each). The CDR3 length is 14 residues. Trimming shortened V by 5 bases and J by 3 bases, and 14 bases separated the two germline ends.